The present T cell receptor (beta chain) was sequenced within a study of T-cell memory formation after mild COVID-19. TCRdb re-called the 5' RACE reads with MiXCR, one entry per CDR3 protein. The table shows about 200,000 distinct CDR3 sequences, with about 9.2% occurring only once. The sample holds a few counts of this clonotype. Per germline, CDR1 SGHRS and CDR2 YFSETQ. The CDR3 spans 16 residues. The V gene end was trimmed by 2 bases and the J gene end by 5 bases; junction bases not matched to a gene: 6. Sequenced input: PBMCs or a T cell subset sorted from them (not recorded which). The receptor was isolated from a man between 18 and 29 years old who had mild COVID-19 (a few samples of this study predate the infection). Cell type and time point are not known. The V gene is TRBV5-1, the J gene TRBJ2-3; TRBD2 aligns across 12 bases. The CDR3 loop is CASSFGTSGFGDTQYF. CDR3 bases: TGCGCCAGCAGCTTCGGGACTAGCGGGTTTGGAGATACGCAGTATTTT. Looking up the rest from reference TRBV5-1 and TRBJ2-3 gives the full variable domain: KAGVTQTPRYLIKTRGQQVTLSCSPISGHRSVSWYQQTPGQGLQFLFEYFSETQRNKGNFPGRFSGRQFSNSRSEMNVSTLELGDSALYLCASSFGTSGFGDTQYFGPGTRLTVL.